This entry is about one T cell receptor (beta chain). The antigen is unknown. Per germline, CDR1 SGHAT and CDR2 FQNNGV. The CDR3 totals 11 residues. V was shortened by 4 bases and J by 11 bases, with 12 bases between the two germline ends. CD8+CD4-CCR7+CD45RA+ sorting gave the naive CD8 T cells. This record comes from a study of molecular identifiers for immune sequencing clone quantification. Study-level points and caveats: The share of molecules held by clones above 20 RNA copies was over 99% in effector cells and under 1% in naive cells.

Methods described previously, with TCR primers listed, were used for bulk TCR libraries. MiXCR, applied by TCRdb to the PCR reads, yields one record per CDR3 protein. This sample yields 300,000 to 400,000 distinct CDR3 sequences, of which about a quarter are seen a single time; about 0.73% belongs to the top ten. This sequence joins TRBV11-2 and TRBJ2-7; either TRBD1 or TRBD2 may supply D (5 bases each). Sequenced material: naive CD8+ T cells from blood, with Jurkat cell RNA spiked in. Subset in this sample: FACS-sorted CD8+CD4-CCR7+CD45RA+ naive T cells. The clonotype was recovered from a human donor in good health. Some libraries in this study had Jurkat cell RNA spiked in. The CDR3 bases are TGTGCCAGCAGCTCCGGGACGGCTAAGTACTTC. As protein: CASSSGTAKYF.